These 31 T cell receptor beta chains share one sample of origin, sequenced in a study of T cell responses to AZD1222 COVID-19 vaccine. TCRdb's table, derived via immunoSEQ multiplex PCR, lists solely in-frame clones and lacks some. The sample carries about 200,000 clones, 85% to 90% recorded once. The material sequenced was peripheral blood, taken on day 0 of AZD1222 vaccination. All receptors derive from an adult in good health.

V usage is TRBV5-5 and J usage is TRBJ2-7, with D perhaps TRBD2 (5 bases). Per the germline V gene, CDR1 is SGHKS and CDR2 is YYEKEE (reference sequence). This CDR3 region has 15 residues. Between the trimmed V and J ends, which lost 1 base and 0 bases, there was a span of 11 bases. Written as DNA, the CDR3 is TGTGCCAGCAGCTTGTACGGGGAAAGCTCCTACGAGCAGTACTTC. Translation: CASSLYGESSYEQYF.

The gene calls are TRBV13 and TRBJ2-2; no firm D call. CDR1 is PRHDT and CDR2 is FYEKMQ in the germline V gene (reference sequence). The V gene lost 1 base and the J gene lost 2 bases, with 8 bases spanning the gap. There are 15 residues in the CDR3. The CDR3 protein is CASSLEATNTGELFF. The CDR3 DNA reads as TGTGCCAGCAGCTTAGAGGCTACCAACACCGGGGAGCTGTTTTTT. Full variable domain (remainder filled in from reference TRBV13 and TRBJ2-2): AAGVIQSPRHLIKEKRETATLKCYPIPRHDTVYWYQQGPGQDPQFLISFYEKMQSDKGSIPDRFSAQQFSDYHSELNMSSLELGDSALYFCASSLEATNTGELFFGEGSRLTVL.

The gene calls are TRBV10-3 and TRBJ2-7, with D maybe TRBD1 (5 bases). Germline loops: CDR1 ENHRY, CDR2 SYGVKD. Deletions cut 4 bases from V and 5 bases from J, with 12 bases between. The CDR3 extends over 13 amino acids. CDR3 coding DNA: TGTGCCATCAGTGGACATATAGGGGACGAGCAGTACTTC. It yields the protein CAISGHIGDEQYF.

The rearrangement uses TRBV3-1 (or the pseudogene TRBV3-2) and TRBJ2-3; TRBD2 aligns across 7 bases. This CDR3 has 14 residues. CDR1 and CDR2 from the germline V gene are LGHDT and YNNKEL (reference sequence). V lost 1 base and J lost 6; bases outside the gene matches: 4. The chain's CDR3 is CASSQAGGRDTQYF. The CDR3 coding sequence is TGTGCCAGCAGCCAAGCGGGGGGACGGGATACGCAGTATTTT.

This rearrangement joins TRBV5-1 to TRBJ1-2; D is ambiguous. The CDR3 is 15 residues long. Germline assignment: CDR1 SGHRS and CDR2 YFSETQ. Trimming left V 0 bases short and J 6 bases short, with 15 bases between. The chain's CDR3 is CASSLGSARINGYTF. CDR3 nucleotide sequence: TGCGCCAGCAGCTTGGGTTCCGCAAGGATCAATGGCTACACCTTC.

This clone was detected only a few times. This chain uses TRBV12-3 or TRBV12-4 with TRBJ2-7; no firm D call. Trimming took 5 bases from V and 3 from J, leaving 11 bases between them. The CDR3 extends over 13 amino acids. This CDR3 is CASSLDGFYEQYF. The CDR3 DNA follows: TGTGCCAGCAGTCTCGACGGATTCTACGAGCAGTACTTC.

This chain uses TRBV21-1 with TRBJ1-2. TRBV21-1 is noted as a pseudogene. The CDR3 covers 13 residues. In DNA form, the CDR3 reads TGTGCCAGCAGCAAACGTCTATACTATGGCTACACCTTC. Encoded protein: CASSKRLYYGYTF.

The V gene is TRBV7-2, the J gene TRBJ2-6, with D possibly matching TRBD2 (5 bases). CDR3 length: 16 residues. Trimming removed 2 bases at V and 12 bases at J, with 20 bases between. Germline V gene sequence: CDR1 SGHTA, CDR2 FQGNSA. The CDR3 reads CASSLRRQGPVGVLTF. The CDR3 DNA follows: TGTGCCAGCAGCTTAAGGAGGCAAGGGCCCGTGGGCGTCCTGACTTTC.

The chain links TRBV4-1 to TRBJ2-7, with TRBD2 matching over 7 bases. The CDR3 has 15 amino acids. Germline CDR1 and CDR2: MGHRA and YSYEKL. With 1 base clipped from V and 4 bases from J, the junction kept 7 bases outside the gene matches. The CDR3 loop is CASSQGSLAAYEQYF. In DNA, the CDR3 is TGCGCCAGCAGCCAAGGTTCCCTAGCGGCATACGAGCAGTACTTC.

J is TRBJ2-1 and V is TRBV10-1, with 8 nucleotides matching TRBD1. From germline, CDR1 is WNHNN and CDR2 SYGVQD (reference sequence). Trimming cost V 8 bases and J 15 bases; bases outside gene matches: 9. CDR3 length: 11 amino acids. CDR3 bases: TGCGCCAGCGGACAGGGCCCTATTTGGTTCTTC. Its protein is CASGQGPIWFF.

This clone has a handful of counts. The chain joins TRBV6-6 to TRBJ1-2; D remains unclear. Germline V lookup: CDR1 MNHNY, CDR2 SVGAGI (reference sequence). CDR3 size: 13 residues. Trimming left V 7 bases short and J 7 bases short, with 16 bases between. The CDR3 protein is CASTGRNGFGYTF. The CDR3 nucleotides are TGTGCCAGCACGGGCAGGAATGGTTTTGGCTACACCTTC.

Comment on this clone: A read error may be the cause here, since a much bigger clone is one base away. This chain joins TRBV6-4 and TRBJ2-1; 12 nucleotides match TRBD2. V shed 2 bases, J shed 4 bases, and the junction held 0 bases outside the gene matches. Germline loops: CDR1 MRHNA, CDR2 SNTAGT. The CDR3 runs 15 residues. The CDR3 here is CASSDTSGGYNEQFF. In DNA, the CDR3 is TGTGCCAGCAGTGACACTAGCGGGGGGTACAATGAGCAGTTCTTC.

The DNA for the CDR3 is TGTGCCATCAGTGAGGGCAGGGGGAACACTGAAGCTTTCTTT. It specifies CAISEGRGNTEAFF. The chain recombines TRBV10-3 with TRBJ1-1; a possible D gene is TRBD1 (6 bases). CDR3 length equals 14 residues. Trimming removed 2 bases from V and 1 base from J, with 8 bases in between. Germline V CDR1 and CDR2: ENHRY, SYGVKD.

This chain joins TRBV15 and TRBJ1-5; no clear D gene. Trimming left V 2 bases short and J 6 bases short, with 11 bases between. The CDR3 length is 14 residues. Germline V gives CDR1 LNHNV, CDR2 YYDKDF (reference sequence). DNA for the CDR3: TGTGCCACCAGCAGATCACAGAAGTCTCAGCCCCAGCATTTT. As protein: CATSRSQKSQPQHF.

The V and J genes are TRBV12-3 or TRBV12-4 and TRBJ1-5, with TRBD1 as a possible D gene (5 bases). This CDR3 comprises 13 residues. With 2 bases removed from V and 6 bases from J, the gap between germline ends came to 8 bases. CDR3 protein: CASSLQGGQPQHF. DNA for the CDR3: TGTGCCAGCAGTTTACAGGGAGGTCAGCCCCAGCATTTT.

The genes are TRBV21-1 and TRBJ1-3. TRBV21-1 is given as a pseudogene. The CDR3 runs to 15 residues. DNA of the CDR3: TGTGCCAGCAAAGGGCGGAACAGCTCTGGAAACACCATATATTTT. It yields the protein CASKGRNSSGNTIYF.

This clone appeared a few times. The rearrangement joins TRBV19 to TRBJ2-7; tentative D call: TRBD1 (5 bases). The length of the CDR3 is 13 residues. Per the germline V gene, CDR1 is LNHDA and CDR2 is SQIVND (reference sequence). V lost 5 bases, J lost 5 bases, and 13 bases lay in between. This CDR3 reads CASSPRVFDEQYF. In DNA form, the CDR3 reads TGTGCCAGTAGTCCCAGGGTGTTCGACGAGCAGTACTTC.

The chain uses TRBV5-5 and TRBJ1-1; D possibly corresponds to TRBD1 (5 bases). Trimming removed 4 bases from V and 10 bases from J, with 26 bases in between. This CDR3 region has 16 residues. Germline lookup yields CDR1 SGHKS and CDR2 YYEKEE (reference sequence). The CDR3 spells CASSQDPSLELRGAFF. CDR3 coding DNA: TGTGCCAGCAGCCAGGACCCATCCCTCGAGCTAAGGGGAGCTTTCTTT.

The gene calls are TRBV9 and TRBJ2-2; TRBD1 matches at 8 bases. The CDR3 totals 15 residues. The ends lost 4 bases at V and 5 bases at J; junction bases unmatched: 7. CDR1 is SGDLS and CDR2 is YYNGEE in the germline V gene. The CDR3 spells CASSRQGAATGELFF. The CDR3 DNA reads as TGTGCCAGCAGCCGTCAGGGGGCCGCAACCGGGGAGCTGTTTTTT.

The J gene is TRBJ2-3, the V gene TRBV18, with 7 bases fitting TRBD1. CDR1 and CDR2 (germline): KGHSH, LQKENI. Germline trimming cut 3 bases from V and 3 bases from J; bases unmatched to any gene: 9. The CDR3 is 16 amino acids. DNA of the CDR3: TGTGCCAGCTCACCGATCCGGGACAGAGGGACAGATACGCAGTATTTT. The encoded protein is CASSPIRDRGTDTQYF.

The chain uses TRBV1 and TRBJ2-3; TRBD2 is the table's D call and was not checked against the DNA. TRBV1 is flagged as a pseudogene. The CDR3 has 16 residues. The CDR3: CTSSQDCGGPTDTQYF. For the CDR3, the DNA is TGCACCAGCAGCCAAGATTGCGGGGGACCCACAGATACGCAGTATTTT.

The chain joins TRBV2 to TRBJ2-3; possibly TRBD2 for D (7 bases). V shed 4 bases and J shed 0 bases, with 14 bases lying between them. CDR1 is SNHLY, CDR2 FYNNEI, per germline. There are 16 residues in the CDR3. In nucleotides, the CDR3 is TGTGCCAGCAGTGGGAGGGCGGGGGCCAGCACAGATACGCAGTATTTT. As protein: CASSGRAGASTDTQYF.

The rearrangement joins TRBV7-9 to TRBJ2-3; 12 bases map to TRBD2. The CDR3 contains 17 residues. Per the germline V gene, CDR1 is SEHNR and CDR2 is FQNEAQ (reference sequence). The trim removed 4 bases at V and 3 bases at J, leaving 8 bases unmatched. The CDR3 DNA reads as TGTGCCAGCAGCTCCGACCTAGCGGGGGGGCTGACAGATACGCAGTATTTT. This translates into CASSSDLAGGLTDTQYF.

The chain recombines TRBV18 with TRBJ1-3; tentative D call: TRBD1 (5 bases). This CDR3 spans 17 amino acids. V was shortened by 0 bases and J by 0 bases, with 12 bases between the two germline ends. Germline lookup yields CDR1 KGHSH and CDR2 LQKENI. The CDR3 is CASSPPNSGSSGNTIYF. CDR3 nucleotide sequence: TGTGCCAGCTCACCACCAAACTCAGGGAGCTCTGGAAACACCATATATTTT.

CDR3 sequence: CASSDRGYGYTF. The CDR3 DNA sequence: TGTGCCAGCTCGGACAGGGGCTATGGCTACACCTTC. The chain is built from TRBV6-5 and TRBJ1-2, with 9 bases that match TRBD1. Germline lookup yields CDR1 MNHEY and CDR2 SVGAGI. Unmatched junction bases numbered 2, after V lost 8 bases and J lost 4 bases. The CDR3 extends over 12 amino acids.

The CDR3 DNA is TGTGCCAGCAGCCAAGGGACTCCCCCTCACAATGAGCAGTTCTTC. It encodes CASSQGTPPHNEQFF. V usage is TRBV3-1 (or the pseudogene TRBV3-2) and J usage is TRBJ2-1, with a tentative D call TRBD2 (5 bases). Trimming stripped 1 base from V and 5 bases from J, with 12 bases between. Looked up from germline, CDR1 is LGHDT and CDR2 is YNNKEL (reference sequence). The CDR3 contains 15 residues.

The chain recombines TRBV12-3 or TRBV12-4 with TRBJ1-2; tentative D call: TRBD1 (5 bases). The CDR3 loop spans 13 amino acids. V was shortened by 2 bases and J by 4 bases, with 8 bases between the two germline ends. This CDR3 reads CASSLFRAYGYTF. The CDR3 bases are TGTGCCAGCAGTTTATTCAGGGCCTATGGCTACACCTTC.

A note on this clone: This sample also contains other DNA sequences that code for the same CDR3. V gene TRBV19 combines with J gene TRBJ2-7; 9 nucleotides match TRBD1. Germline loops: CDR1 LNHDA, CDR2 SQIVND (reference sequence). Germline trimming cut 5 bases from V and 3 bases from J; bases unmatched to any gene: 5. The CDR3 covers 14 residues. This CDR3 reads CASSQTGGSYEQYF. The DNA for the CDR3 is TGTGCCAGTAGTCAGACAGGGGGTAGCTACGAGCAGTACTTC. Drawing the rest from reference TRBV19 and TRBJ2-7, the complete variable domain is DGGITQSPKYLFRKEGQNVTLSCEQNLNHDAMYWYRQDPGQGLRLIYYSQIVNDFQKGDIAEGYSVSREKKESFPLTVTSAQKNPTAFYLCASSQTGGSYEQYFGPGTRLTVT.

The V gene is TRBV30, the J gene TRBJ1-6; TRBD1 is a possible D gene (6 bases). The CDR3 has 13 amino acids. The germline gives CDR1 GTSNPN, CDR2 SVGIG (reference sequence). V gave up 2 bases and J gave up 10 bases, with 12 bases separating them. CDR3 loop: CAWSLGGTSPLHF. The CDR3 coding sequence is TGTGCCTGGAGTTTGGGGGGGACATCACCCCTCCACTTT.

This clone was seen a handful of times. The rearrangement joins TRBV6-6 to TRBJ2-7; a possible D gene is TRBD1 (6 bases). The germline gives CDR1 MNHNY, CDR2 SVGAGI (reference sequence). The V and J ends lost 0 bases and 2 bases respectively, with 14 bases between them. The CDR3 sequence is 16 residues long. CDR3 amino acids: CASSYSRVDRPYEQYF. As DNA, the CDR3 is TGTGCCAGCAGTTACTCGAGAGTGGACAGACCCTACGAGCAGTACTTC.

The chain uses TRBV27 and TRBJ1-2; D is perhaps TRBD1 (6 bases). The CDR3 covers 13 residues. CDR1 and CDR2 (germline): MNHEY, SMNVEV (reference sequence). Trimming cost V 5 bases and J 1 base, with 8 bases left between them. The CDR3 loop reads CASSEDSNYGYTF. The CDR3 region has the DNA TGTGCCAGCAGTGAGGACAGTAACTATGGCTACACCTTC.